This T cell receptor (beta chain) was retrieved from a study of blood T cell repertoires in COVID-19. The wider study: Nucleic acid was either cDNA or gDNA, and it came from T cells, B-cell-depleted T cells, or PBMCs.

In the authors' workflow: By means of reference gene primer amplification, nucleated cell counts were estimated. TCRdb keeps only in-frame clones here, not all; method: immunoSEQ multiplex PCR. D and trimming come from the DNA, and the V and J calls and clone size come from that table. In the table there are about 220,000 clones, over 75% of which are singletons. A Seattle source enrolled patients during active infection and followed them longitudinally. The specimen sequenced was peripheral blood. The receptor's source is a woman between 70 and 85 years old with COVID-19, enrolled during active disease.

As DNA, the CDR3 is TGCGCCAGCAGCTTCGACAGACCAAATTCACCCCTCCACTTT. Translated, it gives CASSFDRPNSPLHF. The chain carries TRBV5-1 and TRBJ1-6; TRBD1 might be the D (5 bases). The germline CDR1 and CDR2 sequences are SGHRS and YFSETQ. V lost 2 bases and J lost 7, with 10 bases in between. CDR3 length equals 14 residues.